This T cell receptor (beta chain) was identified during a study of graft-versus-host responses after intestinal transplantation. Overall study context: Every transplant recipient was induced with anti-thymocyte globulin, then maintained on tacrolimus and steroids for about 3 years.

As concerns this clone: The antigen is not known.

The assay was immunoSEQ multiplex PCR, and TCRdb's table has in-frame clones only and misses some. The table shows 25,000 to 30,000 clones, with around 76% occurring only once. The CDR3 contains 18 residues. Findings and limits, study-wide: GvH clones appeared in recipient marrow, some first in ileum or blood. Allografts of patients with graft-donor T cell macrochimerism showed high graft-versus-host to host-versus-graft clone ratios. Circulating GvH clone levels at their peak were associated with HvG declines (early post-transplant).

The input for sequencing was unstimulated CD4+ T cells sorted from spleen or lymph node cells, taken before intestinal transplant. The chain links TRBV21-1 to TRBJ2-5; the table's D call, TRBD1, has no DNA check behind it. TRBV21-1 is reported as a pseudogene. The sequence was obtained from a human donor who received an intestinal transplant. The CDR3 is CASSRLTGFLRVQETQYF. The CDR3 DNA reads TGTGCCAGCAGCCGACTCACAGGGTTTCTTCGTGTTCAAGAGACCCAGTACTTC.